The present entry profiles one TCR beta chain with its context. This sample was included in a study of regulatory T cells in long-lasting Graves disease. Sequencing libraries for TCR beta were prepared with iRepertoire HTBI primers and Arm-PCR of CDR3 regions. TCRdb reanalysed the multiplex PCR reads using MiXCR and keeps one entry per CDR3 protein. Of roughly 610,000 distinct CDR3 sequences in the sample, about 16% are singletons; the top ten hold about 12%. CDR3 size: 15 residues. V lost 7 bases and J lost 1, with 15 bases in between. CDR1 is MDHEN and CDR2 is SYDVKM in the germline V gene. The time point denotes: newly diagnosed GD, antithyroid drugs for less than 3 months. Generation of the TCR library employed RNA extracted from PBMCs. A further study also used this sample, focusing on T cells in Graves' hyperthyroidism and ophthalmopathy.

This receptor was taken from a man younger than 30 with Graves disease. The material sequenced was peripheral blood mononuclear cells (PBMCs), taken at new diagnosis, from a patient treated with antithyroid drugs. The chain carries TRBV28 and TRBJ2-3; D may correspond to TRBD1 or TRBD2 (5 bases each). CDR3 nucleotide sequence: TGTGCCAGCACCCGCTTCGGGACCCGCACAGATACGCAGTATTTT. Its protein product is CASTRFGTRTDTQYF.